These 10 T cell receptor beta chains share one sample of origin, sequenced in a study of T cell repertoires in cytomegalovirus infection. TCRdb re-called the reads with MiXCR, one entry per CDR3 protein. The sample gives hundreds of thousands of distinct CDR3 sequences, roughly 29% of which show up once; around 20% is in the top ten. What these receptors recognize is not known. The sample in question was cultured PBMCs, obtained from culture after CMV antigen stimulation. These receptors all stem from a human donor in good health (CMV status not recorded). Some clones in this sample may be carry-over from other donors' samples.

This clonotype has a single count. The chain recombines TRBV3-1 with TRBJ2-7; 11 bases map to TRBD2. The CDR3 runs to 16 residues. The V gene's germline CDR1 is LGHDT and CDR2 YNNKEL (reference sequence). Unmatched junction bases numbered 7, after V lost 4 bases and J lost 2 bases. CDR3: CASSPSGTSGTYEQYF. CDR3 DNA sequence: TGTGCCAGCAGCCCTTCCGGGACTAGCGGTACCTACGAGCAGTACTTC.

This clonotype was seen a handful of times. This chain uses TRBV9 with TRBJ2-1; D gene ambiguous. V lost 0 bases and J 7 bases, leaving 8 bases between the germline ends. The germline V gene has CDR1 SGDLS and CDR2 YYNGEE. The CDR3 has 13 residues. CDR3 in amino acids: CASSVEEGNEQFF. CDR3 DNA sequence: TGTGCCAGCAGCGTAGAGGAAGGAAATGAGCAGTTCTTC.

The chain links TRBV28 to TRBJ2-3; 12 bases map to TRBD2. Losses at the gene ends were 6 bases for V and 4 bases for J; bases not matched to a gene: 11. The CDR3 runs 17 residues. Germline-derived CDR1 and CDR2 are MDHEN and SYDVKM. The CDR3: CASRPGLAGSRADTQYF. The CDR3 DNA reads as TGTGCCAGCAGACCCGGACTAGCGGGATCGCGCGCAGATACGCAGTATTTT.

The CDR3 loop reads CASSSDSINEQFF. DNA for the CDR3: TGTGCCAGCAGCTCGGACTCGATCAATGAGCAGTTCTTC. The chain employs TRBV7-3 and TRBJ2-1, with D maybe TRBD2 (5 bases). V was trimmed by 4 bases and J by 6 bases, leaving 10 bases between them. The germline V gene encodes CDR1 SGHTA and CDR2 FQGTGA. CDR3 length: 13 residues.

This clonotype was counted a few times. V and J are TRBV7-2 and TRBJ1-2; TRBD1 is a possible D gene (6 bases). The ends were cut back, 5 bases at V and 2 bases at J, with 15 bases in the middle. Germline lookup yields CDR1 SGHTA and CDR2 FQGNSA. This CDR3 has 15 amino acids. CDR3 loop: CASSPTGGVNYGYTF. The CDR3 nucleotides read TGTGCCAGCAGCCCTACTGGGGGCGTGAACTATGGCTACACCTTC.

This clonotype was counted between two and nine times. The chain recombines TRBV7-2 with TRBJ2-7; D is unclear. Trimming removed 2 bases at V and 2 bases at J, with 10 bases between. Germline V gene sequence: CDR1 SGHTA, CDR2 FQGNSA. There are 14 residues in the CDR3. CDR3 DNA sequence: TGTGCCAGCAGCTTAAATAACAGCCCCTACGAGCAGTACTTC. Amino acid sequence: CASSLNNSPYEQYF.

This clonotype has just a few counts. The gene calls are TRBV6-1 and TRBJ2-3, with 10 bases fitting TRBD2. The CDR3 is 15 amino acids. V trimming: 6 bases; J trimming: 4 bases; junction bases outside the gene matches: 7. The germline CDR1 and CDR2 sequences are MNHNS and SASEGT. CDR3: CASREVAGGSDTQYF. The DNA of the CDR3 is TGTGCCAGCAGAGAGGTAGCGGGAGGCTCAGATACGCAGTATTTT.

This clonotype turned up a few times. V and J are TRBV12-3 or TRBV12-4 and TRBJ2-7; 8 nucleotides match TRBD2. The V and J ends lost 5 bases and 0 bases, in that order; junction bases with no gene match: 9. This CDR3 is built from 16 residues. The CDR3 is CASSPVSGSASYEQYF. Here the CDR3 DNA reads TGTGCCAGCAGTCCCGTGAGCGGGAGCGCCTCCTACGAGCAGTACTTC.

This clonotype came up many times. The V gene is TRBV6-1, the J gene TRBJ2-7, with D possibly being TRBD2 (5 bases). Germline CDR1 and CDR2: MNHNS and SASEGT. Deletions cut 6 bases from V and 0 bases from J, with 9 bases between. This CDR3 has 13 amino acids. CDR3 DNA sequence: TGTGCCAGCAGAGGACTGAGCTCCTACGAGCAGTACTTC. Residues: CASRGLSSYEQYF.

This clonotype was picked up many times. The chain recombines TRBV7-3 with TRBJ2-5; no clear D. The CDR3 is made up of 13 amino acids. Trimming took 4 bases from V and 2 from J, leaving 8 bases between them. The germline V gene encodes CDR1 SGHTA and CDR2 FQGTGA. CDR3 region: CASSSGPQETQYF. CDR3 nucleotide sequence: TGTGCCAGCAGCTCAGGACCTCAAGAGACCCAGTACTTC.